Each of the 11 T cell receptor beta chains below was sequenced from the same sample in a study of shared clonotypes between healthy human individuals. TCRdb's copy holds only in-frame clones and misses some; the assay was immunoSEQ multiplex PCR. The sample lists around 510,000 clones; 90% to 96% were seen once. The sequencing input was naive CD4+ T cells sorted from blood. The subset denotes: CD45RA+ positively selected. Receptors originate from a woman aged 25-40 years in good health.

The chain employs TRBV28 and TRBJ2-2, with D perhaps matching TRBD1 (5 bases). The CDR3 loop spans 15 amino acids. V dropped 4 bases and J dropped 6 bases, with 15 bases sitting between them. Per the germline V gene, CDR1 is MDHEN and CDR2 is SYDVKM. DNA of the CDR3: TGTGCCAGCAGTTCCTGGACAACGGGCGCCGGGGAGCTGTTTTTT. It is translated as CASSSWTTGAGELFF.

This clone was counted a few times. J is TRBJ1-4 and V is TRBV27; no clear D gene. V was cut by 11 bases and J by 0 bases, with 10 bases left in between. This CDR3 has 13 residues. Germline CDR1 is MNHEY and CDR2 is SMNVEV (reference sequence). The CDR3 loop is CAPRTSTNEKLFF. In DNA form, the CDR3 reads TGTGCCCCCCGGACGTCAACTAATGAAAAACTGTTTTTT.

This clone was recorded only once. The chain joins TRBV5-1 to TRBJ1-1, with D possibly matching TRBD1 (5 bases). V was pared by 4 bases and J by 4 bases, with 11 bases between. Germline V gene lookup returns CDR1 SGHRS and CDR2 YFSETQ. CDR3 length: 13 amino acids. The DNA of the CDR3 is TGCGCCAGCAGCGGAGGGGTGGGCACTGAAGCTTTCTTT. It encodes CASSGGVGTEAFF.

V is TRBV19 and J is TRBJ2-2; TRBD1 aligns across 9 bases. The CDR3 is 13 amino acids. J was trimmed by 4 bases and V by 6 bases; bases with no gene match: 0. Germline CDR1 and CDR2: LNHDA and SQIVND (reference sequence). DNA for the CDR3: TGTGCCAGTAGGGACAGGGGCACCGGGGAGCTGTTTTTT. It yields the protein CASRDRGTGELFF.

The rearrangement joins TRBV5-1 to TRBJ2-3, with 11 bases aligning to TRBD2. V dropped 4 bases and J dropped 5; count of bases not matched to a gene: 12. The CDR3 consists of 17 residues. CDR1 and CDR2 (germline): SGHRS, YFSETQ. In DNA form, the CDR3 reads TGCGCCAGCAGCCCCCAGGGTCTAGCGGGAGGAATAGATACGCAGTATTTT. It codes for CASSPQGLAGGIDTQYF.

This clone has only one observation. This chain joins TRBV27 and TRBJ2-7; 9 bases line up with TRBD1. V gave up 5 bases and J gave up 1 base; unmatched junction bases: 3. The V gene's germline CDR1 is MNHEY and CDR2 SMNVEV (reference sequence). There are 14 residues in the CDR3. The CDR3 protein is CASSGTGSSYEQYF. The CDR3 nucleotides are TGTGCCAGCAGTGGGACAGGGTCTTCCTACGAGCAGTACTTC.

This chain uses TRBV5-1 with TRBJ2-1; 7 nucleotides match TRBD2. CDR3 length: 16 residues. V lost 2 bases and J lost 7; bases outside the gene matches: 12. Germline V lookup: CDR1 SGHRS, CDR2 YFSETQ. The CDR3 DNA sequence: TGCGCCAGCAGCTTAGCCCCAACGGGAGGCCCTAATGAGCAGTTCTTC. This codes for CASSLAPTGGPNEQFF.

The V gene is TRBV11-2, the J gene TRBJ2-3; 7 bases are shared with TRBD1. CDR3 size: 13 residues. With V trimmed by 5 bases and J by 7 bases, 6 bases remained unmatched. Germline CDR1 and CDR2: SGHAT and FQNNGV. DNA for the CDR3: TGTGCCAGCAGCAAAGCGACAGGGAATACGCAGTATTTT. It translates to CASSKATGNTQYF.

V gene TRBV10-1 combines with J gene TRBJ1-1; D remains ambiguous. Germline CDR1 WNHNN, CDR2 SYGVQD (reference sequence). The CDR3 runs 11 residues. Trimming stripped 7 bases from V and 3 bases from J, with 6 bases between. This chain's CDR3 is CASMRDTEAFF. In DNA form, the CDR3 reads TGCGCCAGCATGAGGGACACTGAAGCTTTCTTT.

The V gene is TRBV7-3, the J gene TRBJ2-1; 14 bases agree with TRBD2. Germline V gives CDR1 SGHTA, CDR2 FQGTGA. The CDR3 sequence is 16 residues long. V was clipped by 4 bases and J by 5 bases; unmatched bases: 4. CDR3 region: CASSSGTSGSNNEQFF. CDR3 DNA: TGTGCCAGCAGCTCGGGGACTAGCGGGAGCAACAATGAGCAGTTCTTC.

V and J are TRBV2 and TRBJ1-1; 7 bases line up with TRBD1. Germline CDR1 SNHLY, CDR2 FYNNEI. V shed 4 bases, J shed 2 bases, and the junction held 4 bases outside the gene matches. CDR3 length: 14 amino acids. This CDR3 reads CASSGDSKNTEAFF. The CDR3 region has the DNA TGTGCCAGCAGTGGGGACAGCAAAAACACTGAAGCTTTCTTT.